This T cell receptor (beta chain) emerged from a study of blood T cells in healthy people across ages. The overall study: Template switching captured about one barcoded beta molecule per two T cells.

V was clipped by 0 bases and J by 7 bases; unmatched bases: 5. Germline V CDR1 and CDR2: MGHRA, YSYEKL. This CDR3 comprises 15 residues. Study-level points and caveats: Since the PBMCs were unsorted, naive and antigen-experienced cells could not be conclusively compared.

For every donor, a draw yielded around 9.4 milliliters of peripheral blood. This clonotype was picked up a small number of times. Its antigen is not identified. A J-beta primer mix and a sample-barcoded 5' primer were used in a second PCR of about 7 to 11 cycles. TCRdb passed the 5' RACE reads through MiXCR, listing each CDR3 protein once. The table shows about 1.6 million distinct CDR3 sequences, with about 32% occurring only once. The TCR comes from a woman in her 30s in good health. The sample comprised blood. The chain employs TRBV4-1 and TRBJ2-1; TRBD2 matches 8 bases. CDR3 coding DNA: TGCGCCAGCAGCCAAGACCCGGGGGGGCCGAATGAGCAGTTCTTC. It codes for CASSQDPGGPNEQFF.